The 21 T cell receptor beta chains below all came from one sample that was sequenced in a study of cytomegalovirus exposure and HLA in healthy donors. The primer mix had 60 Vbeta and 13 Jbeta primers. Produced via immunoSEQ multiplex PCR; TCRdb's table is partial and in-frame only. The sample includes 220,000 or so clones, 65% to 75% of them seen just once. Sample: PBMCs. The source of these receptors is a woman aged 25 to 39 in good health and CMV-seronegative.

This rearrangement joins TRBV19 to TRBJ2-7; 8 nucleotides line up with TRBD2. The germline V gene has CDR1 LNHDA and CDR2 SQIVND (reference sequence). This CDR3 has 16 residues. The J segment lost 3 bases and the V segment lost 3 bases, leaving 10 bases of the junction unmatched. CDR3 nucleotides: TGTGCCAGTAGTATTGGAAATAGCGGGATATTCTACGAGCAGTACTTC. It is translated as CASSIGNSGIFYEQYF. The full variable domain, rest sourced from reference TRBV19 and TRBJ2-7, is DGGITQSPKYLFRKEGQNVTLSCEQNLNHDAMYWYRQDPGQGLRLIYYSQIVNDFQKGDIAEGYSVSREKKESFPLTVTSAQKNPTAFYLCASSIGNSGIFYEQYFGPGTRLTVT.

The chain uses TRBV19 and TRBJ1-3; no clear D. This CDR3 has 16 residues. In germline, CDR1 is LNHDA, CDR2 SQIVND (reference sequence). Trimming shortened V by 3 bases and J by 2 bases, and 14 bases separated the two germline ends. The CDR3 here is CASSILGSLAGNTIYF. CDR3 nucleotide sequence: TGTGCCAGTAGTATTCTCGGCAGCCTAGCTGGAAACACCATATATTTT.

This clone has just a few counts. The DNA of the CDR3 is TGTAGTTCCGGGGGGGGATTTAACACTGAAGCTTTCTTT. This codes for CSSGGGFNTEAFF. The chain carries TRBV30 and TRBJ1-1; a weak D match, TRBD1 (5 bases). The germline V gene encodes CDR1 GTSNPN and CDR2 SVGIG (reference sequence). This CDR3 has 13 amino acids.

With regard to this clone: This specimen includes other DNA sequences encoding the same CDR3. The chain's CDR3 is CASSPQTGSLDIQYF. The DNA for the CDR3 is TGTGCCAGTAGTCCCCAGACAGGGTCGTTGGACATTCAGTACTTC. The V gene is TRBV19, the J gene TRBJ2-4; 7 bases line up with TRBD1. The germline gives CDR1 LNHDA, CDR2 SQIVND (reference sequence). The CDR3 consists of 15 residues. With 5 bases clipped from V and 8 bases from J, the junction kept 12 bases outside the gene matches.

The V gene is TRBV11-2, the J gene TRBJ1-1; TRBD1 aligns across 7 bases. The CDR3 runs to 13 residues. The trim removed 3 bases at V and 6 bases at J, leaving 4 bases unmatched. Germline V gives CDR1 SGHAT, CDR2 FQNNGV. The CDR3 sequence is CASSLTGFPEAFF. The CDR3 nucleotides are TGTGCCAGCAGCTTGACAGGGTTCCCTGAAGCTTTCTTT.

This chain connects TRBV7-9 to TRBJ2-5; 7 positions agree with TRBD1. V lost 6 bases, J lost 5 bases, and 12 bases stayed unmatched. This CDR3 contains 15 residues. Germline V gene data show CDR1 as SEHNR and CDR2 as FQNEAQ (reference sequence). The CDR3 protein is CASSPDRWSTETQYF. The CDR3 region has the DNA TGTGCCAGCAGTCCGGACAGGTGGAGTACGGAGACCCAGTACTTC.

CDR3 residues: CSVEDYGTRQETQYF. The DNA of the CDR3 is TGCAGCGTTGAAGATTACGGGACTAGGCAAGAGACCCAGTACTTC. This chain joins TRBV29-1 and TRBJ2-5; 8 bases map to TRBD2. Germline CDR1 and CDR2: SQVTM and ANQGSEA. The CDR3 spans 15 residues. Trimming removed 0 bases from V and 2 bases from J; junction bases left unmatched: 5. Variable domain in full (rest from reference TRBV29-1 and TRBJ2-5): SAVISQKPSRDICQRGTSLTIQCQVDSQVTMMFWYRQQPGQSLTLIATANQGSEATYESGFVIDKFPISRPNLTFSTLTVSNMSPEDSSIYLCSVEDYGTRQETQYFGPGTRLLVL.

CDR3 DNA sequence: TGTGCCAGCAGTTTTGACAGGGAAGCTTTCTTT. Translating gives CASSFDREAFF. The chain joins TRBV6-1 to TRBJ1-1, with D perhaps TRBD1 (6 bases). Deletions cut 5 bases from V and 8 bases from J, with 9 bases between. CDR3 length: 11 residues. CDR1 is MNHNS, CDR2 SASEGT, per germline.

To note about this clone: This could be a read error, since a much larger clone is one nucleotide away. At the DNA level, this CDR3 is encoded by other sequences in the same sample as well. This chain joins TRBV30 and TRBJ1-1; D uncertain. The CDR3 length is 11 residues. Trimming took 2 bases from V and 13 from J, leaving 14 bases between them. Germline CDR1 GTSNPN, CDR2 SVGIG (reference sequence). The CDR3 loop reads CAWSSLPAFFF. CDR3 nucleotide sequence: TGTGCCTGGAGTTCGCTACCCGCGTTTTTCTTT.

The V call is TRBV18, the J call TRBJ1-6; perhaps TRBD1 as D (6 bases). This CDR3 region has 16 residues. V lost 1 base and J lost 8, with 15 bases in between. Germline CDR1 is KGHSH and CDR2 is LQKENI. The CDR3 nucleotides read TGTGCCAGCTCACCACTTCCGCGGGGGCAGGATTCACCCCTCCACTTT. Its protein is CASSPLPRGQDSPLHF.

This chain links TRBV2 with TRBJ2-7, with TRBD1 matching over 7 bases. This CDR3 contains 16 residues. V was clipped by 5 bases and J by 2 bases; unmatched bases: 12. Per the germline V gene, CDR1 is SNHLY and CDR2 is FYNNEI. The CDR3 is CASSRPLGQSPYEQYF. CDR3 bases: TGTGCCAGCAGTCGACCCTTGGGACAGAGCCCCTACGAGCAGTACTTC.

The J gene is TRBJ2-7, the V gene TRBV7-9, with 8 bases fitting TRBD2. Germline CDR1 SEHNR, CDR2 FQNEAQ (reference sequence). Unmatched junction bases numbered 8, after V lost 2 bases and J lost 11 bases. The CDR3 sequence is 13 residues long. The DNA of the CDR3 is TGTGCCAGCAGCTTAAACCCGGGGGGGCGTGAGTACTTC. It is translated as CASSLNPGGREYF.

The V and J genes are TRBV6-1 and TRBJ2-7; TRBD2 aligns across 8 bases. Per germline, CDR1 MNHNS and CDR2 SASEGT. V lost 11 bases, J lost 6 bases, and 9 bases stayed unmatched. The CDR3 runs 12 residues. The CDR3 spells CAAGGRSGEQYF. The CDR3 DNA follows: TGTGCCGCGGGGGGCAGGTCTGGCGAGCAGTACTTC.

V and J are TRBV2 and TRBJ2-1; 11 bases agree with TRBD2. With V trimmed by 6 bases and J by 6 bases, 7 bases remained unmatched. Per the germline V gene, CDR1 is SNHLY and CDR2 is FYNNEI. The CDR3 sequence is 15 residues long. The CDR3 region is CASRKGLADFNEQFF. Here the CDR3 DNA reads TGTGCCAGCAGGAAGGGACTAGCGGATTTCAATGAGCAGTTCTTC.

The genes are TRBV6-6 and TRBJ2-5, with 8 nucleotides matching TRBD2. Germline loops: CDR1 MNHNY, CDR2 SVGAGI (reference sequence). With V trimmed by 11 bases and J by 1 base, 9 bases remained unmatched. CDR3 size: 14 residues. The CDR3 here is CAGSRTSSQETQYF. CDR3 DNA: TGTGCCGGGTCTAGGACTAGCTCCCAAGAGACCCAGTACTTC.

Only a few counts were recorded for this clone. J is TRBJ2-2 and V is TRBV2, with D possibly being TRBD1 (5 bases). CDR1 SNHLY and CDR2 FYNNEI come from the germline V gene. The CDR3 is 14 amino acids. The ends were cut back, 6 bases at V and 0 bases at J, with 8 bases in the middle. CDR3 DNA sequence: TGTGCCAGCAGGACAGTTCCGAACACCGGGGAGCTGTTTTTT. This sequence encodes CASRTVPNTGELFF.

The table lists this clone with a few counts. The chain joins TRBV5-5 to TRBJ1-1, with a weak D call TRBD1 (6 bases). Trimming stripped 4 bases from V and 1 base from J, with 17 bases between. The CDR3 has 16 amino acids. Germline V gene lookup returns CDR1 SGHKS and CDR2 YYEKEE (reference sequence). CDR3 region: CASSSGQPVWNTEAFF. The CDR3 DNA reads as TGTGCCAGCAGCAGTGGACAGCCGGTGTGGAACACTGAAGCTTTCTTT. Complete variable domain (other parts from reference TRBV5-5 and TRBJ1-1): DAGVTQSPTHLIKTRGQQVTLRCSPISGHKSVSWYQQVLGQGPQFIFQYYEKEERGRGNFPDRFSARQFPNYSSELNVNALLLGDSALYLCASSSGQPVWNTEAFFGQGTRLTVV.

This chain uses TRBV10-2 with TRBJ2-1, with 7 bases matching TRBD1. The CDR3 length is 12 residues. Germline CDR1 and CDR2: WSHSY and SAAADI. With V trimmed by 4 bases and J by 7 bases, 1 base remained unmatched. The CDR3: CASSVGQNEQFF. The CDR3 nucleotides read TGCGCCAGCAGTGTGGGACAGAATGAGCAGTTCTTC.

This chain uses TRBV5-6 with TRBJ1-4; D might be TRBD1 (6 bases). Germline-derived CDR1 and CDR2 are SGHDT and YYEEEE. Trimming pared 4 bases from V and 8 bases from J, leaving 24 bases between. CDR3 length equals 17 residues. The CDR3 protein is CASSPSGHTIGSEKLFF. CDR3 DNA sequence: TGTGCCAGCAGCCCTTCGGGACATACTATAGGAAGCGAAAAACTGTTTTTT.

This chain uses TRBV30 with TRBJ1-2; perhaps TRBD1 as D (6 bases). This CDR3 is 14 amino acids long. V was shortened by 3 bases and J by 4 bases, with 15 bases between the two germline ends. From germline, CDR1 is GTSNPN and CDR2 SVGIG (reference sequence). CDR3 nucleotide sequence: TGTGCCTGGAGGGGCGGGGGCGCAGGCTATGGCTACACCTTC. This codes for CAWRGGGAGYGYTF.

V is TRBV12-5 and J is TRBJ2-1; TRBD2 might be the D (7 bases). The germline V and J ends were trimmed by 6 bases and 0 bases, with 21 bases remaining between them. Germline V CDR1 and CDR2: LGHNT, FRNRAP. This CDR3 has 18 residues. This CDR3 reads CASGPLLRGLSSYNEQFF. The CDR3 nucleotides are TGTGCTAGTGGCCCTTTGCTGCGGGGGCTGAGCTCCTACAATGAGCAGTTCTTC.